This TCR beta chain was found in a study of PD-L1 blockade in urothelial cancer. Study in general: Analyzed time points were 3 weeks (second dose) and 6 weeks after therapy began. Researchers found blood samples held a median of roughly 140,000 T cells.

Here immunoSEQ multiplex PCR was the method, and the copy in TCRdb shows in-frame clones only, minus some. The sample records tens of thousands of clones, approximately 80% being singletons. CDR3 size: 15 residues. V was clipped by 3 bases and J by 3 bases; unmatched bases: 4. Germline V gene sequence: CDR1 KGHSH, CDR2 LQKENI. Individual patients had between 1 and 8 samples, taken pretreatment and on-treatment. The sequenced sample was PBMCs, obtained around atezolizumab (anti-PD-L1) treatment. The chain couples TRBV18 to TRBJ2-3, with 9 nucleotides matching TRBD1. This clonotype was obtained from a man aged 70 or older with urothelial cancer. This CDR3 reads CASSPPGTGTDTQYF. DNA of the CDR3: TGTGCCAGCTCACCTCCAGGGACAGGGACAGATACGCAGTATTTT.